The rows below give T cell receptor beta chains drawn from one sample of a study of blood T cell repertoires in COVID-19. TCRdb's table, derived via immunoSEQ multiplex PCR, lists solely in-frame clones and lacks some. The profile covers hundreds of thousands of clones, with 87% appearing a single time and around 9.3% taken by the ten largest. Specimen: PBMCs or T cells enriched from blood (not recorded which). The receptors originated from a woman younger than 30 who had recovered from COVID-19. CDR3s include the opening cysteine and the closing phenylalanine or tryptophan.

J	V	CDR3
TRBJ2-2	TRBV7-2	CASSRRTGGTGELFF
TRBJ2-1	TRBV15	CATSRETVNEQFF
TRBJ1-6	TRBV6-2/TRBV6-3	CASSYPGIGSYNSPLHF
TRBJ2-7	TRBV7-8	CASSLSPGYEQYF
TRBJ1-2	TRBV6-4	CASSESSGGNYGYTF
TRBJ1-6	TRBV18	CASSPRRQASPLHF
TRBJ2-2	TRBV5-4	CASSEVTAGELFF
TRBJ1-2	TRBV20-1	CSASIRAGYTF
TRBJ1-6	TRBV7-2	CASSPSQGRESPLHF
TRBJ2-1	TRBV13	CASSFFRGDNEQFF
TRBJ2-1	TRBV6-2/TRBV6-3	CASSPLAGGPNEQFF
TRBJ1-2	TRBV4-1	CASSPTVGGTASYGYTF
TRBJ1-2	TRBV3-1/TRBV3-2	CASSQDVRIDGYTF
TRBJ2-1	TRBV7-9	CASSVHSGRSENEQFF
TRBJ1-1	TRBV7-2	CASSLHRAHTEAFF
TRBJ2-5	TRBV2	CASSVEETQYF
TRBJ2-7	TRBV5-6	CASSRGLGRSYEQYF
TRBJ1-2	TRBV5-1	CASSLVAGDGYTF
TRBJ1-5	TRBV19	CASSISGDHQPQHF
TRBJ2-5	TRBV7-9	CASSDHNRAQETQYF
TRBJ2-2	TRBV24-1	CATRSINTGELFF
TRBJ1-2	TRBV7-3	CASSLSPGYGYTF
TRBJ1-1	TRBV10-3	CAISATGMNTEAFF
TRBJ1-5	TRBV5-3	CARSSGGWGGQPQHF
TRBJ2-2	TRBV14	CASSQDRGGSTGELFF
TRBJ1-2	TRBV28	CASSLRGVRVIYGYTF
TRBJ2-7	TRBV5-1	CASSLGQGRAEQYF
TRBJ2-5	TRBV4-3	CASSQEPRQETQYF
TRBJ2-7	TRBV6-5	CASSYIQGPARYF
TRBJ2-2	TRBV19	CASSLRSGELFF
TRBJ2-1	TRBV5-1	CASSWTGDTYNEQFF
TRBJ2-5	TRBV7-3	CASSLSSGGETQYF
TRBJ1-4	TRBV4-3	CASSQDGGKYEKLFF
TRBJ2-3	TRBV20-1	CSASRGLAEDTQYF
TRBJ1-2	TRBV4-2	CASSQVRDYGYTF
TRBJ1-2	TRBV27	CASSPQTGGRGYTF
TRBJ1-1	TRBV7-9	CASSRGVASGDAGTEAFF
TRBJ1-3	TRBV7-3	CASSLNLADSTGNTIYF
TRBJ1-4	TRBV28	CASSFPGGVEKRLFF
TRBJ1-2	TRBV20-1	CSASVLGGGYGYTF
TRBJ2-1	TRBV7-8	CASSLGLSNNEQFF
TRBJ1-3	TRBV5-1	CASTEGSSGNTIYF
TRBJ2-7	TRBV5-1	CASSVSGEEQYF
TRBJ1-5	TRBV6-2/TRBV6-3	CASSYAGRGIQPQHF
TRBJ2-1	TRBV12-5	CASGLTSGANEQFF
TRBJ2-3	TRBV3-1/TRBV3-2	CASSQVFLAGVSDTQYF
TRBJ2-3	TRBV9	CASSRRNGGREALAYTDTQYF
TRBJ2-3	TRBV6-6	CASSFGTGEPDTQYF
TRBJ2-3	TRBV28	CASSQQSTGRGTDTQYF
TRBJ2-7	TRBV7-6	CASSLGASELYEQYF
TRBJ2-2	TRBV7-2	CASSLESSYTGELFF
TRBJ2-7	TRBV12-3/TRBV12-4	CASSRLSGMQYF
TRBJ2-7	TRBV4-2	CASSQGRGASYEQYF